The sequence of this T cell receptor (beta chain) was determined in a study of blood T cell repertoires in COVID-19. Study details: Nucleic acid was either cDNA or gDNA, and it came from T cells, B-cell-depleted T cells, or PBMCs.

From germline, CDR1 is DFQATT and CDR2 SNEGSKA (reference sequence). Trimming stripped 5 bases from V and 5 bases from J, with 10 bases between. The CDR3 sequence is 11 residues long. The protocol was immunoSEQ multiplex PCR, while the TCRdb copy is restricted to in-frame clones and leaves out a portion. The sample lists around 100,000 clones, approximately 90% seen once, with over 4.5% in the top ten. This receptor was taken from a man in his fifties with acute or convalescent COVID-19. The V and J genes are TRBV20-1 and TRBJ2-7; D perhaps matches TRBD2 (5 bases). Sample: peripheral blood. This CDR3 reads CSAPRVDEQYF. The CDR3 DNA sequence: TGCAGTGCTCCGAGGGTGGACGAGCAGTACTTC.